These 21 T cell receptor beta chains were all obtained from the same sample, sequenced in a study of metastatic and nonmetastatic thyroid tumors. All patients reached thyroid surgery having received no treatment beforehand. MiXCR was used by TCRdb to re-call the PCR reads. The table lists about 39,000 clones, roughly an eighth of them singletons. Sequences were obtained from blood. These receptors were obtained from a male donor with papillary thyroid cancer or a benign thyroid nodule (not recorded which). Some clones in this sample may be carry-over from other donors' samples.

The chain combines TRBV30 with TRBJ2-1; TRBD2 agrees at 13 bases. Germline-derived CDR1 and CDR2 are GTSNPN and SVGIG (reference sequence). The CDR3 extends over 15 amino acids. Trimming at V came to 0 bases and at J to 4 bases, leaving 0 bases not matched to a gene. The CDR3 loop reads CAWSVLAGGYNEQFF. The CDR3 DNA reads TGTGCCTGGAGTGTACTAGCGGGAGGGTACAATGAGCAGTTCTTC.

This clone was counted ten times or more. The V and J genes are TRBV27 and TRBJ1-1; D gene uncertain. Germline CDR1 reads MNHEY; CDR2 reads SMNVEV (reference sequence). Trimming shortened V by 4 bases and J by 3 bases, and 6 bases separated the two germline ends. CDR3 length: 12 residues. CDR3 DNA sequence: TGTGCCAGCAGTTCAGGAGACACTGAAGCTTTCTTT. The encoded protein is CASSSGDTEAFF.

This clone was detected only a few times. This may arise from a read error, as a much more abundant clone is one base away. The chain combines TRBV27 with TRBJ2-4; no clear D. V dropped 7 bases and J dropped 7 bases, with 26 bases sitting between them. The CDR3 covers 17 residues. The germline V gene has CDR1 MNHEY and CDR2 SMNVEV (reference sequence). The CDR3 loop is CASIPWVSPAGGNIQYF. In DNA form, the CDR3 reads TGTGCCAGCATCCCATGGGTCAGCCCTGCCGGTGGGAACATTCAGTACTTC.

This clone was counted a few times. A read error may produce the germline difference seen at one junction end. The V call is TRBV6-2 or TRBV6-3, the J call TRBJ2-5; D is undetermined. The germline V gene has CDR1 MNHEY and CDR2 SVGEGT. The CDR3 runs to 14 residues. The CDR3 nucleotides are TGTTCCAGCAGATACTCAGCTAGTGGAGAGACCCAGTACTTC. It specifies CSSRYSASGETQYF.

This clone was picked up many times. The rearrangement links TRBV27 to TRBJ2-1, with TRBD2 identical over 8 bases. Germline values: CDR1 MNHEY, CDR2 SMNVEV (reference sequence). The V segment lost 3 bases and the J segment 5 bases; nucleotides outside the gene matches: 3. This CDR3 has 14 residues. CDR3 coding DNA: TGTGCCAGCAGTTTGGCGGGAGGAAACAATGAGCAGTTCTTC. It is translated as CASSLAGGNNEQFF.

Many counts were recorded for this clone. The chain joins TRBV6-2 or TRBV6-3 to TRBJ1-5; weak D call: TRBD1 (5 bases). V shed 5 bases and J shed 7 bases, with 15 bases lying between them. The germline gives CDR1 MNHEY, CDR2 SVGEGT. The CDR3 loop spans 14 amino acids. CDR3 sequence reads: CASSTQGIGQPQHF. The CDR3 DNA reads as TGTGCCAGCAGTACTCAGGGTATTGGCCAGCCCCAGCATTTT.

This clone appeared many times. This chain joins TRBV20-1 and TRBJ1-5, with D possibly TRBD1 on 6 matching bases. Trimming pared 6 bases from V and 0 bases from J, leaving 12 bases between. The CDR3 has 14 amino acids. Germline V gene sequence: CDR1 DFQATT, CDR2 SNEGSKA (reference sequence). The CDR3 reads CSAPDSYSNQPQHF. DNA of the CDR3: TGCAGTGCACCGGACAGTTATAGCAATCAGCCCCAGCATTTT.

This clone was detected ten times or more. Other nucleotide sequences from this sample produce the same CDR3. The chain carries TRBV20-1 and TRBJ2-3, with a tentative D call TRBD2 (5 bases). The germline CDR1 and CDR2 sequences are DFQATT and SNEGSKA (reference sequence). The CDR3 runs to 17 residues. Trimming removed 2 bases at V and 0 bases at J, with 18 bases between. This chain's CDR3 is CSARIPRASYSTDTQYF. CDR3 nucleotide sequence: TGCAGTGCTAGAATTCCCCGCGCTAGCTATAGCACAGATACGCAGTATTTT.

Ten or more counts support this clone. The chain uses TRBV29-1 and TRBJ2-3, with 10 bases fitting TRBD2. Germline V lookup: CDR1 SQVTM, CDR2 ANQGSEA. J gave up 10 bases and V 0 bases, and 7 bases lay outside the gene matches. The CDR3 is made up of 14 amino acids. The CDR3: CSVEDQLAGQAQYF. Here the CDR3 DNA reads TGCAGCGTTGAAGATCAACTAGCGGGACAGGCGCAGTATTTT.

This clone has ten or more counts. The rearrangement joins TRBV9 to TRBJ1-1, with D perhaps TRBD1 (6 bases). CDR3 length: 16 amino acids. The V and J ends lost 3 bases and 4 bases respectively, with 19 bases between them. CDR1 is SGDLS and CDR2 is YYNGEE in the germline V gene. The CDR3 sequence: CASSEGVTWESTEAFF. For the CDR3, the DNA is TGTGCCAGCAGCGAGGGGGTGACATGGGAGAGCACTGAAGCTTTCTTT. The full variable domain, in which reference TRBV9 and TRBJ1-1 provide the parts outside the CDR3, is DSGVTQTPKHLITATGQRVTLRCSPRSGDLSVYWYQQSLDQGLQFLIQYYNGEERAKGNILERFSAQQFPDLHSELNLSSLELGDSALYFCASSEGVTWESTEAFFGQGTRLTVV.

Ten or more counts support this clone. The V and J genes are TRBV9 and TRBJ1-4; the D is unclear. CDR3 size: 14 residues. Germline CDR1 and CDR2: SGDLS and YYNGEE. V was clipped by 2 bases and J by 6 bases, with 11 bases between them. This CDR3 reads CASSVGSPYEKLFF. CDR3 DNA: TGTGCCAGCAGCGTGGGGAGCCCTTATGAAAAACTGTTTTTT. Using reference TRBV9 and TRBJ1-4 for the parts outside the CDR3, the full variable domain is DSGVTQTPKHLITATGQRVTLRCSPRSGDLSVYWYQQSLDQGLQFLIQYYNGEERAKGNILERFSAQQFPDLHSELNLSSLELGDSALYFCASSVGSPYEKLFFGSGTQLSVL.

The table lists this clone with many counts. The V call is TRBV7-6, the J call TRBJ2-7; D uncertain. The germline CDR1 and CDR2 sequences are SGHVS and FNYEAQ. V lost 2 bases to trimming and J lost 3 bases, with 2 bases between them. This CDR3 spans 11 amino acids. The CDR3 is CASSLLYEQYF. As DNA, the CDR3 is TGTGCCAGCAGCTTACTCTACGAGCAGTACTTC.

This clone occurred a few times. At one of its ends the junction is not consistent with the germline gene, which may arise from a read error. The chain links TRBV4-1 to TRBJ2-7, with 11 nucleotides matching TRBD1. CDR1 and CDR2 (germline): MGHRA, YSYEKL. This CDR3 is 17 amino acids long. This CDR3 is CASSQGPLGDRGNERYF. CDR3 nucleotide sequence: TGCGCCAGCAGCCAAGGGCCTCTTGGGGACAGGGGGAACGAGCGGTACTTC.

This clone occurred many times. This chain's CDR3 is CASSDPGQGLREQYF. CDR3 nucleotides: TGTGCCAGCAGCGACCCGGGACAGGGGTTACGCGAGCAGTACTTC. The chain uses TRBV5-8 and TRBJ2-7; 10 bases line up with TRBD1. V was clipped by 4 bases and J by 6 bases; unmatched bases: 10. The CDR3 is 15 amino acids. Per germline, CDR1 SGHTS and CDR2 YDEGEE. Looking up the rest from reference TRBV5-8 and TRBJ2-7 gives the full variable domain: EAGVTQSPTHLIKTRGQQATLRCSPISGHTSVYWYQQALGLGLQFLLWYDEGEERNRGNFPPRFSGRQFPNYSSELNVNALELEDSALYLCASSDPGQGLREQYFGPGTRLTVT.

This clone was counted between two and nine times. The CDR3: CASSIGQSRDTQYF. In DNA form, the CDR3 reads TGTGCCAGCAGCATAGGACAGTCGAGAGATACGCAGTATTTT. The chain carries TRBV5-4 and TRBJ2-3; tentatively, D is TRBD1 (6 bases). Trimming removed 4 bases at V and 5 bases at J, with 14 bases between. This CDR3 region has 14 residues. The germline gives CDR1 SGHNT, CDR2 YYREEE (reference sequence). The full variable domain, rest sourced from reference TRBV5-4 and TRBJ2-3, is ETGVTQSPTHLIKTRGQQVTLRCSSQSGHNTVSWYQQALGQGPQFIFQYYREEENGRGNFPPRFSGLQFPNYSSELNVNALELDDSALYLCASSIGQSRDTQYFGPGTRLTVL.

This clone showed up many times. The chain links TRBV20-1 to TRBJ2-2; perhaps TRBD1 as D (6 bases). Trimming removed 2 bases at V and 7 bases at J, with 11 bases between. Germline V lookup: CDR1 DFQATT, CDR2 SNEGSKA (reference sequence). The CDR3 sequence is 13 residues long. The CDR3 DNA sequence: TGCAGTGCTAGAAGGGGGTTGGACGGGGAGCTGTTTTTT. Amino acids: CSARRGLDGELFF.

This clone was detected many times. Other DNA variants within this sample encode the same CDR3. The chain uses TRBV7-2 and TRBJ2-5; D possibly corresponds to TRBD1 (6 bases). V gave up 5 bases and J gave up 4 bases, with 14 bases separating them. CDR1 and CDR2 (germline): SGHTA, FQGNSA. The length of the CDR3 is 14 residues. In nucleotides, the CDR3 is TGTGCCAGCAGCCTCGGACAGCGAAGAGAGACCCAGTACTTC. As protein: CASSLGQRRETQYF.

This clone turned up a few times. The CDR3 region has the DNA TGTGCCAGCAGCCCTTCAGCGGCCCGTCAAGAGACCCAGTACTTC. Translation: CASSPSAARQETQYF. J is TRBJ2-5 and V is TRBV9; maybe TRBD2 (5 bases). CDR1 is SGDLS, CDR2 YYNGEE, per germline. CDR3 length: 15 amino acids. V was clipped by 4 bases and J by 2 bases, with 15 bases between them. Full variable domain (remainder filled in from reference TRBV9 and TRBJ2-5): DSGVTQTPKHLITATGQRVTLRCSPRSGDLSVYWYQQSLDQGLQFLIQYYNGEERAKGNILERFSAQQFPDLHSELNLSSLELGDSALYFCASSPSAARQETQYFGPGTRLLVL.

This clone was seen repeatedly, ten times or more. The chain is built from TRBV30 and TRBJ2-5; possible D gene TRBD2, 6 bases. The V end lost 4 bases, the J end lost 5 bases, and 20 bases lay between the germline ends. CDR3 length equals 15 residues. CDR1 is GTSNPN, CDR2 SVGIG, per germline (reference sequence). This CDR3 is CAWKIPGEPGETQYF. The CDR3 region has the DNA TGTGCCTGGAAGATTCCGGGGGAGCCAGGGGAGACCCAGTACTTC.

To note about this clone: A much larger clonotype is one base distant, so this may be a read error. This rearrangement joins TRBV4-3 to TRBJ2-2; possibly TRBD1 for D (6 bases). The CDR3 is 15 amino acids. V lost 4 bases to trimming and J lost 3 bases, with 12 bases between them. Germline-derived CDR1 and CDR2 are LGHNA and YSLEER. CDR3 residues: CASSPRSGDTGELFF. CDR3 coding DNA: TGCGCCAGCAGCCCGCGGTCAGGGGACACCGGGGAGCTGTTTTTT.

CDR3 nucleotide sequence: TGTGCCAGCAGCTTAGCTACGGGTCCCGCTAATTCACCCCTCCACTTT. Protein sequence: CASSLATGPANSPLHF. This chain joins TRBV7-8 and TRBJ1-6, with D unresolved. The V end lost 0 bases, the J end lost 6 bases, and 12 bases lay between the germline ends. Germline assignment: CDR1 SGHVS and CDR2 FQNEAQ. This CDR3 is built from 16 residues.